The present T cell receptor (beta chain) was sequenced within a study of blood T cell repertoires in COVID-19. Study-wide background: PBMCs, B-cell-depleted T cells, or T cells were the source of the cDNA or gDNA that made up the material.

The table came from immunoSEQ multiplex PCR; TCRdb's copy has only in-frame clones and leaves some out. The sample includes more than 200,000 clones, about four fifths of them seen just once. Germline V gene data show CDR1 as MNHEY and CDR2 as SMNVEV (reference sequence). The V and J ends lost 5 bases and 7 bases respectively, with 17 bases between them. The CDR3 spans 14 residues. The sample consisted of peripheral blood. This chain joins TRBV27 and TRBJ1-1, with D maybe TRBD1 (5 bases). This sequence was found in a middle-aged woman with active or convalescent COVID-19. The DNA for the CDR3 is TGTGCCAGCAGTGCCCCCCTAGAAAGGGGTGAAGCTTTCTTT. This gives the protein CASSAPLERGEAFF.